Below, one T cell receptor (beta chain) is given with its context. This sample is drawn from a study of blood T cell repertoires in COVID-19. Study summary: There were acute and convalescent COVID-19 samples, and they came from the United States, Italy and Spain. From T cells, B-cell-depleted T cells, or PBMCs came the material, which was cDNA or gDNA.

Under the authors' procedure: Scientists estimated how many nucleated cells there were by amplifying reference gene primers. Generated by immunoSEQ multiplex PCR, the TCRdb table keeps only in-frame clones and is missing some. The V and J calls and the clone size are those of that table, but D and trimming were determined from the DNA. The profile shows roughly 200,000 clones, 80% to 90% of them singletons. CDR1 and CDR2 from the germline V gene are SGHNT and YYREEE (reference sequence). The CDR3 spans 15 residues. The J segment lost 3 bases and the V segment lost 1 base, leaving 4 bases of the junction unmatched.

The sample consisted of PBMCs or T cells enriched from blood (not recorded which). The sequence came from a woman aged 50 to 60 who had been exposed to COVID-19. The chain carries TRBV5-4 and TRBJ2-5, with 9 bases aligning to TRBD2. The CDR3 coding sequence is TGTGCCAGCAGCTTGTTGGTAGCGGGGGAAGAGACCCAGTACTTC. Residues: CASSLLVAGEETQYF.